A selection of T cell receptor beta chains follows, all from one sample in a study of identical twins. TCRdb ran MiXCR on the 5' RACE reads and lists one entry per CDR3 protein. The sample records a few hundred thousand distinct CDR3 sequences, 24% being singletons. A further study also used this sample, focusing on T cells expressing NK-cell markers.

The specimen sequenced was CD4+ T cells sorted from blood. The receptors shown here come from a woman aged 18-29 years in good health. Both conserved end residues are part of each CDR3. Each record gives: V gene, CDR3 length, D gene, clone size, J gene, CDR3 DNA, CDR3 protein. D genes are given only for firm matches. Where a row states a size, it is once, few, many or the class of an expanded clone; other rows omit it.

TRBV20-1	16	.	few	TRBJ2-7	TGCAGTGCTAGAGACTGGGGGGGCTTCCGCGGCAACGAGCAGTACTTC	CSARDWGGFRGNEQYF
TRBV7-9	13	.	.	TRBJ2-3	TGTGCCAGCAGCTTCCTCTACGGAGATACGCAGTATTTT	CASSFLYGDTQYF
TRBV7-2	14	TRBD1	few	TRBJ2-1	TGTGCCAGCAACCGGGACAGGGTCGACAATGAGCAGTTCTTC	CASNRDRVDNEQFF
TRBV9	15	.	few	TRBJ2-7	TGTGCCAGCAGCGTAGAGAGCGAAGGGTTCGGTGAGCAGTACTTC	CASSVESEGFGEQYF
TRBV20-1	14	TRBD1	few	TRBJ2-7	TGCAGTGCTTCGCAGACAGGGCAGGTGGGGGAGCAGTACTTC	CSASQTGQVGEQYF
TRBV6-1	14	.	.	TRBJ1-2	TGTGCCAGCAGTCGGACGGAAGGGTTTTATGGCTACACCTTC	CASSRTEGFYGYTF
TRBV14	15	TRBD2	.	TRBJ2-1	TGTGCCAGCAGCCAAGATAGCGGGATTGAGGATGAGCAGTTCTTC	CASSQDSGIEDEQFF
TRBV12-3/TRBV12-4	14	TRBD1	.	TRBJ1-2	TGTGCCAGCAGTTTAAGACAGGGCGGAGGTGGCTACACCTTC	CASSLRQGGGGYTF
TRBV5-1	14	TRBD1	few	TRBJ1-2	TGCGCCAGCAGCGGCAGGGGGGTTGGGTATGGCTACACCTTC	CASSGRGVGYGYTF
TRBV7-6	14	.	.	TRBJ2-5	TGTGCCAGCAGCTCCTCAGGGAGAGTAGAGACCCAGTACTTC	CASSSSGRVETQYF
TRBV7-2	15	TRBD2	.	TRBJ2-2	TGTGCCAGCAGCGAGACTAGCGGGAGAGTCGGGGAGCTGTTTTTT	CASSETSGRVGELFF
TRBV20-1	14	.	.	TRBJ2-1	TGCAGTGCTCTAACGGGGACTGGAAACAATGAGCAGTTCTTC	CSALTGTGNNEQFF
TRBV20-1	10	.	many	TRBJ1-1	TGCAGTGCTAGTGTGTTGAAGACTTTCTTT	CSASVLKTFF
TRBV20-1	15	TRBD2	.	TRBJ2-1	TGCAGTGCAGCCGGGACTAGCGGATCCTACAATGAGCAGTTCTTC	CSAAGTSGSYNEQFF
TRBV18	13	TRBD1	few	TRBJ2-3	TGTGCCAGCTCACCGACAGGGATAGATACGCAGTATTTT	CASSPTGIDTQYF
TRBV15	17	TRBD2	few	TRBJ2-3	TGTGCCACCAGCAGAGACCTAGCGGGGGGAATCACAGATACGCAGTATTTT	CATSRDLAGGITDTQYF
TRBV29-1	12	.	.	TRBJ1-1	TGCAGCGTTGACTGGGCTGGAACTGAAGCTTTCTTT	CSVDWAGTEAFF
TRBV15	14	TRBD1	many	TRBJ1-2	TGTGCCACCAGCAGAGAAGACAGGGGCTATGGCTACACCTTC	CATSREDRGYGYTF
TRBV5-5	14	TRBD2	few	TRBJ2-7	TGTGCCAGCAGCTGGAGCGGGAGGTCTAGCGAGCAGTACTTC	CASSWSGRSSEQYF
TRBV20-1	12	.	few	TRBJ2-2	TGCAGTGCTAGAGACATGTACGCGGAGCTGTTTTTT	CSARDMYAELFF
TRBV20-1	12	.	.	TRBJ1-2	TGCAGTGCTAACTACGGCAACTATGGCTACACCTTC	CSANYGNYGYTF
TRBV10-1	13	.	.	TRBJ2-1	TGCGCCAGCAGCGAGGGGCCCTACAATGAGCAGTTCTTC	CASSEGPYNEQFF
TRBV23-1	17	TRBD1	.	TRBJ2-2	TGCGCCAGCAGTCAGAGGACAGGGTGGTTGAACACCGGGGAGCTGTTTTTT	CASSQRTGWLNTGELFF
TRBV7-8	14	.	.	TRBJ1-1	TGTGCCAGCAGCTTAGACGCGGTGGGCACTGAAGCTTTCTTT	CASSLDAVGTEAFF